A selection of T cell receptor beta chains follows, all from one sample in a study of cytomegalovirus exposure and HLA in healthy donors. Clones were read by immunoSEQ multiplex PCR, and TCRdb kept only the in-frame ones, dropping some. The repertoire holds 70,000 to 85,000 clones, with 62% as singletons. Sequenced: PBMCs. The receptors come from a male donor in good health and CMV-seropositive. Each CDR3 is given with its conserved first and last residue. The order of the fields is CDR3 DNA, CDR3 protein, D gene, clone size, J gene, V gene. A D gene is named only where the DNA matches it firmly. Clone sizes are given selectively: once, few, many, or a class where the clone is expanded.

DNA: TGCGCCAGCAGCCAGGAGAGTACCGGGATTTACAATGAGCAGTTCTTC
CDR3: CASSQESTGIYNEQFF
D: NA
size: few
J: TRBJ2-1
V: TRBV4-1

DNA: TGTGCCAGCAGTGAAGCCCCCCGCCTGGCAGGCGCACTCACCGGGGAGCTGTTTTTT
CDR3: CASSEAPRLAGALTGELFF
D: NA
size: NA
J: TRBJ2-2
V: TRBV6-1

DNA: TGTGCCTGGAGTGTAGGACAGGGAAGGAGGGATGAGCAGTTCTTC
CDR3: CAWSVGQGRRDEQFF
D: TRBD1
size: NA
J: TRBJ2-1
V: TRBV30

DNA: TGTGCCAGCAGCCTTCCCGCCGGGACTTTCTCCTACGAGCAGTACTTC
CDR3: CASSLPAGTFSYEQYF
D: NA
size: NA
J: TRBJ2-7
V: TRBV6-6

DNA: TGTGCCAGCAGCCTAGGGAAATGGGCTAGCACAGATACGCAGTATTTT
CDR3: CASSLGKWASTDTQYF
D: NA
size: NA
J: TRBJ2-3
V: TRBV7-9

DNA: TGTGCCAGCAGACAGGGGACTGAAGCTTTCTTT
CDR3: CASRQGTEAFF
D: TRBD1
size: few
J: TRBJ1-1
V: TRBV27

DNA: TGTGCCATCAGTCCCGGGACAGGGACTGGGGCCAACGTCCTGACTTTC
CDR3: CAISPGTGTGANVLTF
D: TRBD1
size: NA
J: TRBJ2-6
V: TRBV10-3

DNA: TGTGCCAGCAGTTTTATAGGACAGGGTAACTATGGCTACACCTTC
CDR3: CASSFIGQGNYGYTF
D: TRBD1
size: NA
J: TRBJ1-2
V: TRBV28

DNA: TGTGCCAGCAGTGAAACTCGCCAGCCCCAGCATTTT
CDR3: CASSETRQPQHF
D: NA
size: once
J: TRBJ1-5
V: TRBV6-1

DNA: TGTGCCAGCAGTTTTTCGTCCCTCGACGAGCAGTACTTC
CDR3: CASSFSSLDEQYF
D: NA
size: few
J: TRBJ2-7
V: TRBV6-5

DNA: TGTGCCAGCAGCTCCCGCAGGGGAGGGGAGACCCAGTACTTC
CDR3: CASSSRRGGETQYF
D: NA
size: few
J: TRBJ2-5
V: TRBV7-2

DNA: TGTGCCAGCAGTTACTCGACAGGGTTTTTCGATGAGCAGTTCTTC
CDR3: CASSYSTGFFDEQFF
D: TRBD1
size: once
J: TRBJ2-1
V: TRBV6-5

DNA: TGTGCCAGCAGCCAGGACAGGGGAAACACCATATATTTT
CDR3: CASSQDRGNTIYF
D: TRBD1
size: few
J: TRBJ1-3
V: TRBV11-3